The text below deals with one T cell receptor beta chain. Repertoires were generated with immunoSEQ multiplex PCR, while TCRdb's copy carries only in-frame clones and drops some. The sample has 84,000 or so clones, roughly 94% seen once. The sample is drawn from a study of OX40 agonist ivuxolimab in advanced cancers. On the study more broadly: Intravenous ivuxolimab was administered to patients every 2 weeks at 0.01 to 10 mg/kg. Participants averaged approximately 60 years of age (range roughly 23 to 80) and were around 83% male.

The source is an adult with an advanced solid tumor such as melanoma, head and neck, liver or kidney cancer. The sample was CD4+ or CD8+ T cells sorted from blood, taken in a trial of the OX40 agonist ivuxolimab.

The CDR3 coding sequence is TGTGCCAGCAGTTTAAATCCCCAGGGGGCGGGTGGTGGCTACACCTTC. The encoded protein is CASSLNPQGAGGGYTF. The chain is built from TRBV28 and TRBJ1-2; 8 bases are shared with TRBD1. Germline CDR1 reads MDHEN; CDR2 reads SYDVKM. The CDR3 is made up of 16 amino acids. The trim removed 2 bases at V and 7 bases at J, leaving 12 bases unmatched.